This is a list of T cell receptor beta chains from one sample in a study of CD8 T cells in ankylosing spondylitis. From the 5' RACE reads, TCRdb called clonotypes with MiXCR, one entry per CDR3 protein. The table includes around 250,000 distinct CDR3 sequences, roughly 18% detected once. Sequences were obtained from blood, either unsorted or a sorted T cell fraction (not recorded which). Receptors were obtained from a male donor with ankylosing spondylitis or in good health (not recorded which). Each CDR3 is given with its conserved first and last residue. Fields, in order: J gene, V gene, D gene, CDR3 protein. D genes are given only for firm matches.

TRBJ1-1,TRBV24-1,.,CATRGHLNTEAFF
TRBJ1-6,TRBV6-1,.,CASSPDFSPSPLHF
TRBJ2-3,TRBV29-1,TRBD1,CSVERVETGLRTDTQYF
TRBJ2-1,TRBV15,TRBD2,CATTPTWAGVYNEQFF
TRBJ2-7,TRBV7-9,.,CASPGAGLTYEQYF
TRBJ2-1,TRBV4-1,TRBD2,CASSPSGSYNEQIF
TRBJ2-1,TRBV4-2,.,CATGGDYNEQFF
TRBJ2-4,TRBV7-2,TRBD2,CASSGFPGLAGGLILAKNIQYF
TRBJ2-7,TRBV2,.,CASSSDGPYEQYF
TRBJ2-5,TRBV4-1,.,CASSQSDGLETQYF
TRBJ1-4,TRBV7-9,.,CASSLVEGAREKLFF
TRBJ1-1,TRBV7-2,.,CASSANLAGWLGGEPRTGEAFF
TRBJ2-5,TRBV7-8,.,CASSSDRDTYLQETQYF
TRBJ2-1,TRBV28,TRBD2,CASSFLASGRNNEQFF
TRBJ2-3,TRBV9,TRBD2,CASSAPGGAQYGTQYF
TRBJ1-1,TRBV14,.,CASSFTGYTEAFF
TRBJ2-5,TRBV9,TRBD1,CASSLRQGWETQYF
TRBJ1-1,TRBV6-4,.,CASSERDTEAFF
TRBJ1-4,TRBV7-9,TRBD1,CASGEKQGINEKLFF
TRBJ2-1,TRBV7-8,.,CASSLAVGDNEQFF
TRBJ1-1,TRBV7-2,.,CASSLFPRLSGNTEAFF
TRBJ2-1,TRBV4-2,TRBD2,CASSQGFLGGSSYINEQFF
TRBJ2-6,TRBV6-1,TRBD1,CASSQGQGATGANVLTF
TRBJ2-1,TRBV5-4,TRBD2,CASSFRYTSDEQFF
TRBJ2-1,TRBV20-1,TRBD2,CSARKAHSGSSYNEQFF
TRBJ1-1,TRBV4-2,.,CASSQAPARVNTEAFF
TRBJ2-1,TRBV6-1,TRBD2,CASNTLAGAYSYNEQFF
TRBJ1-6,TRBV6-5,.,CASSYGGWNSPLHF
TRBJ2-7,TRBV5-6,TRBD2,CASSTGLADTYEQYF
TRBJ2-5,TRBV5-6,.,CASSLGGTHQETQYF
TRBJ2-3,TRBV10-3,.,CAISPDRSLEDTDTQYF
TRBJ2-3,TRBV6-5,.,CASSYYATDTQYF
TRBJ2-2,TRBV7-2,.,CASSLGVGASTGELFF
TRBJ1-3,TRBV6-5,.,CASSYSGQGRNTIYF
TRBJ2-1,TRBV4-3,TRBD2,CASSQDRAAGGVYNELFF
TRBJ2-7,TRBV9,TRBD2,CASSGTSGAYEQYF
TRBJ2-1,TRBV12-3/TRBV12-4,.,CASSPVWGGEQFF
TRBJ1-6,TRBV6-2/TRBV6-3,.,CASSYSKAARLEVWAPLHF
TRBJ2-1,TRBV29-1,.,CSAGSSFDEQFF
TRBJ2-7,TRBV20-1,.,CSARSAAGYEQYF
TRBJ2-2,TRBV29-1,.,CSVEGGQTGELFF
TRBJ2-3,TRBV9,.,CASSVATYTDTQYF
TRBJ1-1,TRBV19,.,CASIEVVGGNTEAFF
TRBJ2-2,TRBV3-1,TRBD1,CASSQELTSGTGTYTGELFF
TRBJ2-1,TRBV12-3/TRBV12-4,TRBD1,CASSLAVGDRENDEQFF
TRBJ2-7,TRBV7-8,.,CASSLVTGPSYEQYF
TRBJ1-4,TRBV27,TRBD1,CASSWTGTNEKLFF
TRBJ2-1,TRBV29-1,TRBD2,CSVESTSGTNEQFF
TRBJ2-5,TRBV10-2,.,CASAISHETQYF
TRBJ2-7,TRBV2,.,CASSESAPGLSYEQYF
TRBJ1-4,TRBV4-1,.,CASRPGEFATNEKLFF
TRBJ2-7,TRBV28,TRBD1,CASRETGGDEQYF